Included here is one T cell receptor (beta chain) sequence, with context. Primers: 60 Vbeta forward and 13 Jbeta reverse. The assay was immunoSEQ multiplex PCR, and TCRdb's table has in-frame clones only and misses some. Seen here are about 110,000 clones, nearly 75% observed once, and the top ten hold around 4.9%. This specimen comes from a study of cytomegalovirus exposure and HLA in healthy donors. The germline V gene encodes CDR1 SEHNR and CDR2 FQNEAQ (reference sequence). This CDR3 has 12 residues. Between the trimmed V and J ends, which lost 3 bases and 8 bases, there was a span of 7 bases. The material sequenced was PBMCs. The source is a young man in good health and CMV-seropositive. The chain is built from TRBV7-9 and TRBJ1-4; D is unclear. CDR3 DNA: TGTGCCAGCAGCTTGGGGAGCGAAAAACTGTTTTTT. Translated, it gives CASSLGSEKLFF.